The count of the clone carrying this TCR beta chain is one. The target antigen is unknown. The sample is drawn from a study of T cell responses to AZD1222 COVID-19 vaccine. Study-wide results and caveats: Donors skewed white British and female; clonal diversity was possibly underestimated. Spike-specific TCR breadth and depth both grew after two AZD1222 doses. Repertoires in all cases were sampled only once the peak T cell response had passed.

Here immunoSEQ multiplex PCR was the method, and the copy in TCRdb shows in-frame clones only, minus some. This repertoire shows roughly 70,000 clones, about 93% found once; its top ten account for 6.3%. This CDR3 has 13 amino acids. Germline CDR1 is ENHRY and CDR2 is SYGVKD. The ends were cut back, 11 bases at V and 0 bases at J, with 13 bases in the middle. The input for sequencing was peripheral blood, taken 28 days after the second dose of the MenACWY control vaccine. The chain couples TRBV10-3 to TRBJ1-2; D is undetermined. The receptor's source is an adult who received the MenACWY meningococcal vaccine as a control. The CDR3 region has the DNA TGTGCCGCCACGAAGGACGCTAACTATGGCTACACCTTC. Translating gives CAATKDANYGYTF.